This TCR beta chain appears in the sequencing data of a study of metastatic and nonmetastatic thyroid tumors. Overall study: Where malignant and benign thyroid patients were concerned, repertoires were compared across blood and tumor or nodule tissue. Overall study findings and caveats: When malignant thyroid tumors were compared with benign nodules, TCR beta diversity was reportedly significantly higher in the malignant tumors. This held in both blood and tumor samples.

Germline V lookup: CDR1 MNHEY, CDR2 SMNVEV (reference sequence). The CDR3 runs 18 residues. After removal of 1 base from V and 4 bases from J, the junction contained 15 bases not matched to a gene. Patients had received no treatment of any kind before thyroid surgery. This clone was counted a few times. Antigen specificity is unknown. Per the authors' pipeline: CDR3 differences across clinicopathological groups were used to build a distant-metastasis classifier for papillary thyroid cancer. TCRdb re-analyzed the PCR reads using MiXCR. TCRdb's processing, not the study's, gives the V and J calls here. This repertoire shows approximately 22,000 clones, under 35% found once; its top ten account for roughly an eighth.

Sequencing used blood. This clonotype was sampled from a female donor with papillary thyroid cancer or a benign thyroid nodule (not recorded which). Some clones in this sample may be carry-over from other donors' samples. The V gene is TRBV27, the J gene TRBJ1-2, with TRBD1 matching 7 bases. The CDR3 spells CASSLYQGGGSAGYGYTF. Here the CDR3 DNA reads TGTGCCAGCAGTTTATATCAAGGGGGCGGTAGTGCCGGCTATGGCTACACCTTC.